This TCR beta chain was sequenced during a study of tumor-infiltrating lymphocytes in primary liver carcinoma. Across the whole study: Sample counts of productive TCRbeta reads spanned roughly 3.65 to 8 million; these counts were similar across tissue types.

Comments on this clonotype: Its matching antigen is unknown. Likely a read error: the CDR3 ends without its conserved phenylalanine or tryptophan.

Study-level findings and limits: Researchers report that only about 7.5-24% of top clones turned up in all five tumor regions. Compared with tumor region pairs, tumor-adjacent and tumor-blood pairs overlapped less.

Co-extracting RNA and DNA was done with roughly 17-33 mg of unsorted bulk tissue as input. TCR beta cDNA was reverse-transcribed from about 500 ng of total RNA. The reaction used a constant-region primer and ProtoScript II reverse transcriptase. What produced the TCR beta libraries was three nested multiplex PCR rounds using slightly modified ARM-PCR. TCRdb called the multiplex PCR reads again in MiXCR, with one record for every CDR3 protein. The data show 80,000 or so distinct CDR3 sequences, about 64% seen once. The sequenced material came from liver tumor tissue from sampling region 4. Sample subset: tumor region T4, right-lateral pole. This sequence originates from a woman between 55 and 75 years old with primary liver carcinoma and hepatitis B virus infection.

In DNA, the CDR3 is TGCGCCAGTAGCCTAGATCTCTATAGGTCTAATGAAAAACTGTTTTTG. Protein sequence: CASSLDLYRSNEKLFL. The gene calls are TRBV4-1 and TRBJ1-4, with D unclear. This CDR3 has 16 amino acids. The germline gives CDR1 MGHRA, CDR2 YSYEKL.